This entry describes one T cell receptor (beta chain). Its antigen is not identified. Treatment defined: 19 received Ad26.COV2.S at low or high dose, single or two shots; about 5 received placebo; per-sample allocation not given. Material that was analyzed had been drawn on day 63 after the first vaccine or placebo injection. What was given as vaccine was an Ad26 vector encoding Wuhan-strain SARS-CoV-2 spike. This specimen belongs to a study of Ad26.COV2.S vaccination and SARS-CoV-2 variants. Study at large: The study gave Ad26.COV2.S intramuscularly, once or twice 56 days apart.

Study outcomes and limitations: It is possible that the TCR breadth and depth analyses underestimated the total T cell responses. Measurement of non-spike TCR breadth gave similar results in vaccine and placebo recipients.

From germline, CDR1 is MDHEN and CDR2 SYDVKM. V gave up 6 bases and J gave up 4 bases, with 12 bases separating them. This CDR3 is 13 amino acids long. Sequencing was performed with immunoSEQ multiplex PCR; in TCRdb, only in-frame clones are kept and a portion is missing. The table has around 300,000 clones, about 89% seen once. The material sequenced was peripheral blood, taken in a trial of Ad26.COV2.S vaccine versus placebo. The J gene is TRBJ1-1, the V gene TRBV28; D gene uncertain. This clonotype was obtained from a person between 18 and 65 years old who received the Ad26.COV2.S COVID-19 vaccine or a placebo. CDR3 sequence reads: CASSFPVTTEAFF. The CDR3 bases are TGTGCCAGCAGCTTCCCAGTCACCACTGAAGCTTTCTTT.